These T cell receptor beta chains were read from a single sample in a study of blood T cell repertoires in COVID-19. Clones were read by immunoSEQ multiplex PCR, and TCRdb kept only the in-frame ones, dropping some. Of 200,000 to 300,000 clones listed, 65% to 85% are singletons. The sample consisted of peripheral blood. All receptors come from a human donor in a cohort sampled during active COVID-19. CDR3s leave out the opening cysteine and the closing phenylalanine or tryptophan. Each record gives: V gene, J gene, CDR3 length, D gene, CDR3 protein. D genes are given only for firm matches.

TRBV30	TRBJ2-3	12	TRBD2	AWRVAGPTDTQY
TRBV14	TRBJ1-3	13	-	ASSQLRQSGNTIY
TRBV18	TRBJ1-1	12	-	ASSPRAGETEAF
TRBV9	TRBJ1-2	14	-	ASSVPITGSDYGYT
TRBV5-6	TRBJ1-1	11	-	ASSSGVRQGSF
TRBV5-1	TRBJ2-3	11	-	ASSWTGTDTQY
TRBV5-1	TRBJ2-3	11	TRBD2	ASSSGFTDTQY
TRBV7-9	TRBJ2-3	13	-	ASSLAGGRTDTQY
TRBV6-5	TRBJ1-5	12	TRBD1	ASTTGQGNQPQH
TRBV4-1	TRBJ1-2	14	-	ASSQAGRGLGGGYT
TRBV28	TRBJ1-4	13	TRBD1	ASSSPGQGNEKLF
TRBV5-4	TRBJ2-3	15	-	ASSLLGWAGVEDTQY
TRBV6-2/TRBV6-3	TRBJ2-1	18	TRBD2	ASSSIVTSGRAGRYNEQF
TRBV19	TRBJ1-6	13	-	ASSLTVAQGSPLH
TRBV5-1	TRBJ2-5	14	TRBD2	ASSVGTAGGQETQY
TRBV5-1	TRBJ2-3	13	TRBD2	ASRPLAGGTDTQY
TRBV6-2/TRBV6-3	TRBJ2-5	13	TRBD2	ASSYRLAGQETQY
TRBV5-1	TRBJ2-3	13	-	ASSGGATFTDTQY
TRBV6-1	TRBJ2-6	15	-	ASSEDFRGSGANVLT
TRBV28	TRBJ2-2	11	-	ASQVVFSGELF
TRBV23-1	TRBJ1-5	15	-	ASSQSAGSDSNQPQH
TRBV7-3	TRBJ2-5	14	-	ASSLFSGGDVGTQY
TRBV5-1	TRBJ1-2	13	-	ASSKAVTSNYGYT
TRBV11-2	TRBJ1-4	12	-	ASSLGTSNEKLF
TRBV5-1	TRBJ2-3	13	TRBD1	ASSLEDRGMDTQY
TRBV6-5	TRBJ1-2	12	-	ASRRQTSNYGYT
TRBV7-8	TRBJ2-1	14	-	ASSPRWRGSYNEQF
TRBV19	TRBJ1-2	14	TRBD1	ASSTRDRGLGYGYT
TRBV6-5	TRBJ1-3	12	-	ASISDSSGNTIY
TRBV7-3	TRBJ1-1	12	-	ASSLQGMNTEAF
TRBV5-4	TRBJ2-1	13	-	ASSLGGGSNNEQF
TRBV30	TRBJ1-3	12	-	AWSKGASGNTIY
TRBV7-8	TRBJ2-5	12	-	ASSFGRVSETQY
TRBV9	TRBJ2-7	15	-	ASSVEPGGTVGNEQY
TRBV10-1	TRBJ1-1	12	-	ASSERTPNTEAF
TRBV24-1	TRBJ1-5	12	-	ATSDLGTEKPQH
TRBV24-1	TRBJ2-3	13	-	ATSDLSPRGDTQY
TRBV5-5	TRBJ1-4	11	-	ASSLPEREKLF
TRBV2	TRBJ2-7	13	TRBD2	ASTRGTSGGYEQY
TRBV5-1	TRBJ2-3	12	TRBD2	ASSSGLGGDTQY
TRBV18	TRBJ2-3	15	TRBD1	ASSPTLPGGKGDTQY
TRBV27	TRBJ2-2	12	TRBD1	ASSLTGASGELF